The next 4 T cell receptor beta chains were all read from a single sample in a study of blood T cell repertoires in COVID-19 (TCRdb year 2020). Library preparation employed the immunoSEQ multiplex PCR assay. TCRdb re-hosts the immuneACCESS table, in-frame sequences only. Its copies lack some clones; in the studies checked, an unresolved V gene accounts for under half of them, and the cause for the rest is not known. In this sample the table shows hundreds of thousands of clones, over 75% of which occur a single time. The ten largest clones take up 1% of the sample. The sequencing input was PBMCs or T cells enriched from blood (not recorded which). All receptors come from a man aged 18 to 35 who had recovered from COVID-19.

J is TRBJ2-1 and V is TRBV19; 7 bases fit TRBD2. Germline-derived CDR1 and CDR2 are LNHDA and SQIVND (reference sequence). This CDR3 comprises 15 residues. Germline trimming cut 2 bases from V and 10 bases from J; bases unmatched to any gene: 11. Written as DNA, the CDR3 is TGTGCCAGTAGTATATGGGGGAGGCAGGGAGGGGAGCAGTTCTTC. It translates to CASSIWGRQGGEQFF.

The CDR3 region is CASSEATLHGYTF. The CDR3 coding sequence is TGTGCCAGCAGTGAAGCGACACTCCATGGCTACACCTTC. The rearrangement uses TRBV6-1 and TRBJ1-2, with D unresolved. CDR1 MNHNS and CDR2 SASEGT come from the germline V gene. The V gene lost 0 bases and the J gene lost 6 bases, with 8 bases spanning the gap. The CDR3 covers 13 residues.

Remarks on this clone: Mismatch with germline at one junction end may stem from a read error. The chain links TRBV13 to TRBJ2-3, with TRBD2 identical over 8 bases. Germline values: CDR1 PRHDT, CDR2 FYEKMQ (reference sequence). The CDR3 spans 17 residues. The CDR3 here is CASSLGLYGGATDTQYF. The CDR3 DNA is TGTGCCAGCAGCCTAGGTTTGTACGGGGGGGCAACAGATACGCAGTATTTT.

The chain joins TRBV9 to TRBJ1-2, with 8 nucleotides matching TRBD1. In germline, CDR1 is SGDLS, CDR2 YYNGEE. This CDR3 region has 16 residues. J lost 5 bases, V lost 4 bases, and 13 bases had no gene match. The CDR3 sequence is CASSPGPGQGFYGYTF. The DNA of the CDR3 is TGTGCCAGCAGCCCCGGACCAGGACAGGGCTTTTATGGCTACACCTTC.